This T cell receptor (beta chain) emerged from a study of cytomegalovirus exposure and HLA in healthy donors. Germline V CDR1 and CDR2: SEHNR, FQNEAQ (reference sequence). V lost 5 bases to trimming and J lost 3 bases, with 11 bases between them. This CDR3 contains 13 residues. Researchers ran the PCR with 60 Vbeta and 13 Jbeta primers. Sequencing used immunoSEQ multiplex PCR; TCRdb keeps in-frame clones, though not all of them. The sample includes about 140,000 clones, 80% to 85% seen only once; the top ten take approximately 1.3%. As concerns this clone: No antigen is known for it.

Notes on the study in general: Later, TCR association rates were found to vary by HLA locus, highest for DRB1 and lowest for HLA-C.

The TCR was taken from a male donor in good health and CMV-seropositive. The rearrangement joins TRBV7-9 to TRBJ2-7; D unclear. What was sequenced was PBMCs. In DNA, the CDR3 is TGTGCCAGCAGCCCCCGAAGGAGCTACGAGCAGTACTTC. Translating gives CASSPRRSYEQYF.